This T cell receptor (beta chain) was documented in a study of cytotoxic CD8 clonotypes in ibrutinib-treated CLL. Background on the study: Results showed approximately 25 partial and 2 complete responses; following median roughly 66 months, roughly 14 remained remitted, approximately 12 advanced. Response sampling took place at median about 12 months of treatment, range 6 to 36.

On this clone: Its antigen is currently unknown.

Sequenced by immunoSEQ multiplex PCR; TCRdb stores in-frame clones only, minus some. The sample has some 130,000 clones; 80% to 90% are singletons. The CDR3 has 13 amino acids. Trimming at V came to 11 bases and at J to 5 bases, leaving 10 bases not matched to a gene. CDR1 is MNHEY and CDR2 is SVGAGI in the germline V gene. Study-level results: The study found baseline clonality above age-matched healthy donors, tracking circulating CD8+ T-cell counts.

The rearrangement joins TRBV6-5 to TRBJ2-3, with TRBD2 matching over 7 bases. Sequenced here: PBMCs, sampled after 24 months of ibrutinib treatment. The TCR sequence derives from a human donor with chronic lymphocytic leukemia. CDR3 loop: CASGEGPGDTQYF. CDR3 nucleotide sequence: TGTGCCTCCGGGGAGGGGCCGGGAGATACGCAGTATTTT.